This T cell receptor beta chain appears in the sequencing data of a study of T cell responses to AZD1222 COVID-19 vaccine. Whole-study findings and limits: Repertoire collection took place solely once the T cell response had peaked. Females outnumbered males among donors, who were mostly white British; clonal diversity was possibly underestimated. Just six AZD1222 recipients were seropositive at baseline.

Note on this clone: Its antigen is still unknown.

The germline V and J ends were trimmed by 5 bases and 2 bases, with 13 bases remaining between them. Germline values: CDR1 LNHDA, CDR2 SQIVND (reference sequence). The CDR3 has 14 amino acids. Profiled with immunoSEQ multiplex PCR; TCRdb holds only in-frame clones, not every one. In the table there are under 150,000 clones, roughly 90% of which are singletons. The sample here was peripheral blood, taken on day 0 of AZD1222 vaccination. This chain joins TRBV19 and TRBJ2-7; D not certain. The clonotype originates from an adult in good health. CDR3 in amino acids: CASSADTDTYEQYF. The CDR3 DNA follows: TGTGCCAGTAGTGCTGACACGGATACCTACGAGCAGTACTTC.